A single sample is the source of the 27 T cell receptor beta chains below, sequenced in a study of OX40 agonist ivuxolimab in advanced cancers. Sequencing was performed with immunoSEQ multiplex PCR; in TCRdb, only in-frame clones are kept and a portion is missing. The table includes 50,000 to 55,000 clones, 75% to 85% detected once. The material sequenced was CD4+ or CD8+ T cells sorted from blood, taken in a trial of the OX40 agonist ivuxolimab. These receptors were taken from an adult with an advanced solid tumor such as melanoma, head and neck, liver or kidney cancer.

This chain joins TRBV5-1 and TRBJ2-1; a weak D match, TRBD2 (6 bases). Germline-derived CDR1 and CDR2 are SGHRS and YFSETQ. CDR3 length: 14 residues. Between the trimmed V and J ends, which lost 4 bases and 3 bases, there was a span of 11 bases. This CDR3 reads CASSPGGNYNEQFF. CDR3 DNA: TGCGCCAGCAGCCCCGGGGGAAACTACAATGAGCAGTTCTTC.

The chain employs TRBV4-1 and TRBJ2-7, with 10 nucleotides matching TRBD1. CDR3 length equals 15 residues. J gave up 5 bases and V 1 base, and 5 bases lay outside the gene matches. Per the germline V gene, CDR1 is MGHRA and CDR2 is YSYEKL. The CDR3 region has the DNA TGCGCCAGCAGCCAAGCCGGACAGGGGGGACACGAGCAGTACTTC. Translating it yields CASSQAGQGGHEQYF.

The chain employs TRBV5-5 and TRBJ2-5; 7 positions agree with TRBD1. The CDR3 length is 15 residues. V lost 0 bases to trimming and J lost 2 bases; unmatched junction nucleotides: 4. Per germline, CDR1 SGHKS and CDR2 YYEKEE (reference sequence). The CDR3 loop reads CASSLAVGQQETQYF. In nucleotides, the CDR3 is TGTGCCAGCAGCTTGGCTGTGGGACAGCAAGAGACCCAGTACTTC.

CDR3 coding DNA: TGTGCCAGCAGTAATGCTGGGGCTCCAGAGACCCAGTACTTC. Translated, it gives CASSNAGAPETQYF. The chain couples TRBV28 to TRBJ2-5; D is perhaps TRBD1 (5 bases). Germline CDR1 MDHEN, CDR2 SYDVKM. The CDR3 has 14 amino acids. Trimming left V 5 bases short and J 4 bases short, with 14 bases between. Full variable domain (remainder filled in from reference TRBV28 and TRBJ2-5): DVKVTQSSRYLVKRTGEKVFLECVQDMDHENMFWYRQDPGLGLRLIYFSYDVKMKEKGDIPEGYSVSREKKERFSLILESASTNQTSMYLCASSNAGAPETQYFGPGTRLLVL.

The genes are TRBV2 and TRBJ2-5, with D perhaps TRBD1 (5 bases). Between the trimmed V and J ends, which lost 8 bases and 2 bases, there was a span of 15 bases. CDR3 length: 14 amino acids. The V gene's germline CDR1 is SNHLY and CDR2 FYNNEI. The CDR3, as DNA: TGTGCCAGCGGCCAGGACCAGGGTCAAGAGACCCAGTACTTC. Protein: CASGQDQGQETQYF.

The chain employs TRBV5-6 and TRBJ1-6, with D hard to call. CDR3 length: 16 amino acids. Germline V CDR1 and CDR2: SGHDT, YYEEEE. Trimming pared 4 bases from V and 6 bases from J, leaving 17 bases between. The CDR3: CASSLQTSLGNSPLHF. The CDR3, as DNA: TGTGCCAGCAGCCTGCAGACTAGTTTGGGTAATTCACCCCTCCACTTT. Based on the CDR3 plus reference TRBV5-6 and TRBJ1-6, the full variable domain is DAGVTQSPTHLIKTRGQQVTLRCSPKSGHDTVSWYQQALGQGPQFIFQYYEEEERQRGNFPDRFSGHQFPNYSSELNVNALLLGDSALYLCASSLQTSLGNSPLHFGNGTRLTVT.

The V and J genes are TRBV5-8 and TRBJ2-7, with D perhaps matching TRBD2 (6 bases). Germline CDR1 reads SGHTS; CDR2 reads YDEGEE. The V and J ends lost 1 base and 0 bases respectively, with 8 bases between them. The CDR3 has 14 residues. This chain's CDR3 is CASSLRRDSYEQYF. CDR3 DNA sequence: TGTGCCAGCAGCTTGCGGCGGGACTCCTACGAGCAGTACTTC.

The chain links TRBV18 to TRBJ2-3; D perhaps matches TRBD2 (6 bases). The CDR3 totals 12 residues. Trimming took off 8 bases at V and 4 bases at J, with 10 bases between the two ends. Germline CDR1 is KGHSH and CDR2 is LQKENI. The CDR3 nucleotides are TGTGCCAGCAAGGGAGGTGCAGATACGCAGTATTTT. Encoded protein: CASKGGADTQYF.

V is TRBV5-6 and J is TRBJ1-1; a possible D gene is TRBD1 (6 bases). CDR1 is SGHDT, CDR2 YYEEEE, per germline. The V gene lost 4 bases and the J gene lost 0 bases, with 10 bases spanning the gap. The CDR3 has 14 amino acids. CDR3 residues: CASSRDIVNTEAFF. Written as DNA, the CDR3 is TGTGCCAGCAGCCGGGACATCGTGAACACTGAAGCTTTCTTT.

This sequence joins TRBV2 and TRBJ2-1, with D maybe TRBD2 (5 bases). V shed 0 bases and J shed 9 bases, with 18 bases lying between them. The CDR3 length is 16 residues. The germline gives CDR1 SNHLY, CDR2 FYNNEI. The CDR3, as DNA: TGTGCCAGCAGTGAAGCGCGGGTAATGGGCTTCGGTGAGCAGTTCTTC. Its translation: CASSEARVMGFGEQFF.

This chain's CDR3 is CASSQLAGGPFHEQFF. In DNA, the CDR3 is TGCGCCAGCAGTCAACTAGCGGGGGGGCCTTTCCATGAGCAGTTCTTC. V is TRBV23-1 and J is TRBJ2-1; 12 bases are shared with TRBD2. TRBV23-1 belongs to the ORF category, with a function that is uncertain. The CDR3 contains 16 residues. J was trimmed by 8 bases and V by 2 bases; bases with no gene match: 7.

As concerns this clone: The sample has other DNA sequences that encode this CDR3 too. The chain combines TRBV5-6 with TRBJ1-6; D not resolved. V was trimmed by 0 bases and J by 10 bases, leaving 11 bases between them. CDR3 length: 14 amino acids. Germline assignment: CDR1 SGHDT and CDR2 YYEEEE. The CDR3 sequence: CASSLGERGSPLHF. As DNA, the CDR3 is TGTGCCAGCAGCTTGGGAGAGAGAGGATCACCCCTCCACTTT.

The CDR3 DNA reads as TGCGCCAGCAGCCAAGACCCAGGGGCTCCCTACGAGCAGTACTTC. It encodes CASSQDPGAPYEQYF. The gene calls are TRBV4-1 and TRBJ2-7; D perhaps matches TRBD1 (6 bases). V lost 0 bases to trimming and J lost 2 bases, with 11 bases between them. Germline CDR1 MGHRA, CDR2 YSYEKL. The CDR3 is 15 residues long.

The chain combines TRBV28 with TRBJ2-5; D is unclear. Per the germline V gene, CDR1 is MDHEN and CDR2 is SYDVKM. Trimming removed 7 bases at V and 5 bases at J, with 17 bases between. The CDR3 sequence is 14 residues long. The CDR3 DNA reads TGTGCCAGCAAACCGGTTTTGCTGATGGAGACCCAGTACTTC. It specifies CASKPVLLMETQYF. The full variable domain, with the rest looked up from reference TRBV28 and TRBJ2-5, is DVKVTQSSRYLVKRTGEKVFLECVQDMDHENMFWYRQDPGLGLRLIYFSYDVKMKEKGDIPEGYSVSREKKERFSLILESASTNQTSMYLCASKPVLLMETQYFGPGTRLLVL.

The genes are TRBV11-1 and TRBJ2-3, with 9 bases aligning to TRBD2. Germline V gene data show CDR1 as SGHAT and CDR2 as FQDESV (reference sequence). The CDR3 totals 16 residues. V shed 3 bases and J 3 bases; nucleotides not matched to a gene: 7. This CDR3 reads CASSFSSGVATDTQYF. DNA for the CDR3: TGTGCCAGCAGCTTCTCTAGCGGGGTGGCGACAGATACGCAGTATTTT. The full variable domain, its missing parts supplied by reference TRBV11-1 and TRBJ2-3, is EAEVAQSPRYKITEKSQAVAFWCDPISGHATLYWYRQILGQGPELLVQFQDESVVDDSQLPKDRFSAERLKGVDSTLKIQPAELGDSAMYLCASSFSSGVATDTQYFGPGTRLTVL.

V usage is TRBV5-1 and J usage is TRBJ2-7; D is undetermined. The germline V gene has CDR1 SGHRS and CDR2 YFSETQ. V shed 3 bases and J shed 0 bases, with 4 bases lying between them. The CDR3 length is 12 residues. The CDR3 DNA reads TGCGCCAGCAGCTCAAGCTCCTACGAGCAGTACTTC. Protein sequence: CASSSSSYEQYF.

The CDR3 sequence is CASSYSGARTEAFF. DNA for the CDR3: TGTGCCAGCAGTTACTCGGGGGCGAGAACTGAAGCTTTCTTT. The V call is TRBV6-5, the J call TRBJ1-1, with D perhaps matching TRBD1 (6 bases). The germline V gene encodes CDR1 MNHEY and CDR2 SVGAGI. Deletions cut 0 bases from V and 5 bases from J, with 10 bases between. CDR3 length: 14 amino acids.

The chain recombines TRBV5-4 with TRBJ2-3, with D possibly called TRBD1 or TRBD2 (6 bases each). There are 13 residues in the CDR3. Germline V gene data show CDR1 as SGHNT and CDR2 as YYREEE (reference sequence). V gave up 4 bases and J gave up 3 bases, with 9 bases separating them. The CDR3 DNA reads TGTGCCAGCAGCAGAGGGGGGACAGATACGCAGTATTTT. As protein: CASSRGGTDTQYF.

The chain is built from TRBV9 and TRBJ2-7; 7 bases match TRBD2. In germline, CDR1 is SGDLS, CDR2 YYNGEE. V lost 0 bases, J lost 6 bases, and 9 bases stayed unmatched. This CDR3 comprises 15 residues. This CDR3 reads CASSVATWGGAEQYF. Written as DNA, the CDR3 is TGTGCCAGCAGCGTAGCTACCTGGGGAGGGGCCGAGCAGTACTTC.

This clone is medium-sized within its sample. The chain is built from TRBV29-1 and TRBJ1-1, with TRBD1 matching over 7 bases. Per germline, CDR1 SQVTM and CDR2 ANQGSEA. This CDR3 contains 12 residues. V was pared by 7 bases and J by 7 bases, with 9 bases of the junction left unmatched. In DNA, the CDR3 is TGCAGCGCATCGACAGGGCGGGTTGAAGCTTTCTTT. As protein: CSASTGRVEAFF.

CDR3 bases: TGTGCCAGCTCACCACAGGGAGCGGGGGATTCACCCCTCCACTTT. Translation gives CASSPQGAGDSPLHF. The chain recombines TRBV18 with TRBJ1-6; D is possibly TRBD1 (5 bases). Germline CDR1 reads KGHSH; CDR2 reads LQKENI. The CDR3 extends over 15 amino acids. Trimming removed 1 base at V and 8 bases at J, with 12 bases between.

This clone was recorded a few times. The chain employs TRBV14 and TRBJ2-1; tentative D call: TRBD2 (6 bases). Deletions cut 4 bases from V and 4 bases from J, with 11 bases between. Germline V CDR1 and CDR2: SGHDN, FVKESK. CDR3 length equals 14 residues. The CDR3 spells CASSLGTPYNEQFF. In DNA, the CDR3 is TGTGCCAGCAGCCTCGGGACTCCGTACAATGAGCAGTTCTTC.

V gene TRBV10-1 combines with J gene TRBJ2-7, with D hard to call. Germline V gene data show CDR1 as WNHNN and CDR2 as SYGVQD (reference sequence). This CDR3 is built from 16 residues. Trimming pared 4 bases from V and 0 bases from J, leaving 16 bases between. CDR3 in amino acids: CASSGTETSISYEQYF. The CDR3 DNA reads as TGCGCCAGCAGTGGGACGGAAACTTCCATCTCCTACGAGCAGTACTTC.

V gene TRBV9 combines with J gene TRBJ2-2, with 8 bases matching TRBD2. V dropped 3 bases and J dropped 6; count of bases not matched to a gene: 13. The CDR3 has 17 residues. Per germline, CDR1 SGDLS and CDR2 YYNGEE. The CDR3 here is CASSALGAGDAAGELFF. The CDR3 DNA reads TGTGCCAGCAGCGCCTTGGGAGCGGGGGATGCGGCCGGGGAGCTGTTTTTT.

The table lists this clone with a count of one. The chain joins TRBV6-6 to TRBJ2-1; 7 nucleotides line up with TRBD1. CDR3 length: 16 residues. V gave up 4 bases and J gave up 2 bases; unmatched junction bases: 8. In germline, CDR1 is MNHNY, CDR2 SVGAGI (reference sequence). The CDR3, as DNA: TGTGCCAGCAGTTGGGGACAGTTAACCCCCTACAATGAGCAGTTCTTC. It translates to CASSWGQLTPYNEQFF.

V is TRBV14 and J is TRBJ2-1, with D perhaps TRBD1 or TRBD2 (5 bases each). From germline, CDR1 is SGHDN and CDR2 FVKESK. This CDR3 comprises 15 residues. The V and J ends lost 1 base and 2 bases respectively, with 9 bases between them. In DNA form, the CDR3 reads TGTGCCAGCAGCCAAGGAGGGGCCCCCTACAATGAGCAGTTCTTC. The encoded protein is CASSQGGAPYNEQFF.

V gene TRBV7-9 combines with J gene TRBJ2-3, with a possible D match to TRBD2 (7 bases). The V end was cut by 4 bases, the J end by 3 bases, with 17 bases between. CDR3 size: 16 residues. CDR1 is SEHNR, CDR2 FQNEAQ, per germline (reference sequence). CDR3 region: CASSSPRGAATDTQYF. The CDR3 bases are TGTGCCAGCAGCTCACCTCGGGGGGCCGCAACAGATACGCAGTATTTT.